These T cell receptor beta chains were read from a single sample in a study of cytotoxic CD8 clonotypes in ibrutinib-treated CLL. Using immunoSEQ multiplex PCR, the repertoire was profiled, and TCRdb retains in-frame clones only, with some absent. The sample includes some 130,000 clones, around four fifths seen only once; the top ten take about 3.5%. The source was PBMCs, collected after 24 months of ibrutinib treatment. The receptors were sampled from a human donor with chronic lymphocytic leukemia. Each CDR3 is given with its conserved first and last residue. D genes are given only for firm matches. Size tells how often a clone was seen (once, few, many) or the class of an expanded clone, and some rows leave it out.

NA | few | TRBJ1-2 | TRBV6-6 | CASSRAGYGYTF | TGTGCCAGCAGTCGCGCTGGGTATGGCTACACCTTC
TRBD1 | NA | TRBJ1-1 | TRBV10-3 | CAISEQGRTEAFF | TGTGCCATCAGTGAACAGGGGAGGACTGAAGCTTTCTTT
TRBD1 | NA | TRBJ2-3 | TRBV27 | CASSLRWQGADTQYF | TGTGCCAGCAGTTTAAGGTGGCAGGGGGCAGATACGCAGTATTTT
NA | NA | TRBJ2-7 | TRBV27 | CASSSRRGGQYEQYF | TGTGCCAGCAGTTCGAGGCGTGGGGGCCAATACGAGCAGTACTTC
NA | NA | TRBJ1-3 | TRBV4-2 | CASSQDTARSSGNTIYF | TGTGCCAGCAGCCAAGATACCGCCAGGAGTTCTGGAAACACCATATATTTT
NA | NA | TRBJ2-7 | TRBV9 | CASSVGPTDYEQYF | TGTGCCAGCAGCGTAGGGCCCACAGACTACGAGCAGTACTTC
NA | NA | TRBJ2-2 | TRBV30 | CAWSVGASNTGELFF | TGTGCCTGGAGTGTTGGGGCGTCGAACACCGGGGAGCTGTTTTTT
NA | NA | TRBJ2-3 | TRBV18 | CASSPRNREITDTQYF | TGTGCCAGCTCACCGAGAAACAGGGAAATAACAGATACGCAGTATTTT
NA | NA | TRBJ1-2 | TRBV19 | CASSILDPGQGARGNYGYTF | TGTGCCAGTAGTATCCTCGACCCGGGACAAGGAGCGCGCGGCAACTATGGCTACACCTTC
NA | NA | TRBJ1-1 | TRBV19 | CASSILWAVNTEAFF | TGTGCCAGTAGTATTTTGTGGGCCGTGAACACTGAAGCTTTCTTT
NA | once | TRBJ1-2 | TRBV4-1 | CASSQSQGRRTNYGYTF | TGCGCCAGCAGTCAATCCCAAGGGAGGAGAACTAACTATGGCTACACCTTC
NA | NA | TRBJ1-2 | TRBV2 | CALRGGAPNYGYTF | TGTGCCCTCCGGGGAGGGGCACCGAACTATGGCTACACCTTC
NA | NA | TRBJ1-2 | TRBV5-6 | CASSFRALNYGYTF | TGTGCCAGCAGCTTTAGGGCCTTAAACTATGGCTACACCTTC
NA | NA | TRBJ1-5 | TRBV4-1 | CASSQAGTPNSNQPQHF | TGCGCCAGCAGCCAAGCGGGGACACCAAATAGCAATCAGCCCCAGCATTTT
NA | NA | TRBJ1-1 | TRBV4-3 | CASSQVGGAAEAFF | TGCGCCAGCAGCCAAGTAGGGGGTGCGGCTGAAGCTTTCTTT
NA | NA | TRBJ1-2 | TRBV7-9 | CASSLESGVHGYTF | TGTGCCAGCAGCTTAGAATCAGGGGTCCATGGCTACACCTTC
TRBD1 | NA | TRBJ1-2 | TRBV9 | CASSQTGQGLDYGYTF | TGTGCCAGCAGCCAGACCGGACAGGGACTTGACTATGGCTACACCTTC
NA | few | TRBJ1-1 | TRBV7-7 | CASSLVRGTEAFF | TGTGCCAGCAGCTTAGTGCGAGGCACTGAAGCTTTCTTT
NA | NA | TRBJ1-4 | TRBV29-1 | CSAARAPATNEKLFF | TGCAGCGCCGCTCGGGCCCCCGCAACTAATGAAAAACTGTTTTTT
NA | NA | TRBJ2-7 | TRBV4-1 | CASSQDHLLGEQYF | TGCGCCAGCAGCCAAGATCACCTACTTGGGGAGCAGTACTTC
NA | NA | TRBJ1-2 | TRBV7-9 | CASSLGGRTNYGYTF | TGTGCCAGCAGCTTAGGGGGGAGGACTAACTATGGCTACACCTTC
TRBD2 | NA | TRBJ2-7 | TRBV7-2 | CASSLAGVAGGPEQYF | TGTGCCAGCAGCTTAGCCGGGGTAGCGGGGGGGCCCGAGCAGTACTTC
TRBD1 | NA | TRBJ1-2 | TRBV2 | CASSTEGATPYGYTF | TGTGCCAGCAGTACGGAGGGGGCCACTCCCTATGGCTACACCTTC
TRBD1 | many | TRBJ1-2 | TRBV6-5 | CASSYNTGAAYGYTF | TGTGCCAGCAGTTACAACACAGGGGCGGCCTATGGCTACACCTTC
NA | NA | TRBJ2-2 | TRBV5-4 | CASSSAGARTGELFF | TGTGCCAGCAGCTCGGCGGGGGCCCGCACCGGGGAGCTGTTTTTT
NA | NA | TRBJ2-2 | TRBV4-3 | CASSQEYPGRWNTGELFF | TGCGCCAGCAGCCAAGAATACCCGGGACGATGGAACACCGGGGAGCTGTTTTTT
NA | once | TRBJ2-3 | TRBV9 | CASSTLRQGTDTQYF | TGTGCCAGCAGCACCCTAAGGCAGGGAACAGATACGCAGTATTTT
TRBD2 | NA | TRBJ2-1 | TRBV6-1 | CASREAGPNEQFF | TGTGCCAGCAGGGAAGCGGGGCCCAATGAGCAGTTCTTC
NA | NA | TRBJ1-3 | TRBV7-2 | CASSSTKGNTIYF | TGTGCCAGCAGCTCAACAAAAGGAAACACCATATATTTT
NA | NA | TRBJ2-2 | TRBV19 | CASSMGTPNTGELFF | TGTGCCAGTAGTATGGGCACCCCCAACACCGGGGAGCTGTTTTTT
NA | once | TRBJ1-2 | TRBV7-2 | CASSQQTVNYGYTF | TGTGCCAGCAGCCAGCAAACAGTCAACTATGGCTACACCTTC
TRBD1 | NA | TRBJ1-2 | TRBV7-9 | CASSLAVQGVPFYGYTF | TGTGCCAGCAGCTTAGCCGTTCAGGGGGTTCCCTTTTATGGCTACACCTTC
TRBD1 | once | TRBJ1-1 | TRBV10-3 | CATGQTNTEAFF | TGTGCCACGGGACAGACGAACACTGAAGCTTTCTTT
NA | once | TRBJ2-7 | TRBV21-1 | CASSTTSGGHSYEQYF | TGTGCCAGCAGCACGACTAGCGGGGGGCATTCTTACGAGCAGTACTTC
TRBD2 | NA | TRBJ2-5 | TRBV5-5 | CASRSGGAVETQYF | TGTGCCAGCAGATCCGGGGGGGCCGTGGAGACCCAGTACTTC
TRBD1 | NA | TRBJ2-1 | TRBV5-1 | CASSLLTGTANNEQFF | TGCGCCAGCAGCTTGCTGACCGGGACAGCAAACAATGAGCAGTTCTTC
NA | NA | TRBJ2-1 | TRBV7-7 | CASSKYGTSAHEQFF | TGTGCCAGCAGCAAATACGGGACTTCCGCCCATGAGCAGTTCTTC
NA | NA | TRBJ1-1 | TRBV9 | CASSVPSSALTEAFF | TGTGCCAGCAGCGTCCCCTCATCCGCCCTCACTGAAGCTTTCTTT
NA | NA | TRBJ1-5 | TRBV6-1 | CASNIYSNQPQHF | TGTGCCAGCAACATCTATAGCAATCAGCCCCAGCATTTT
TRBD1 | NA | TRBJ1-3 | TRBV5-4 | CASSLRTGSSGNTIYF | TGTGCCAGCAGCCTTCGGACAGGCTCCTCTGGAAACACCATATATTTT
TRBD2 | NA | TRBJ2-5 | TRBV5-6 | CASSPMWSGGQETQYF | TGTGCCAGCAGCCCCATGTGGAGCGGGGGACAAGAGACCCAGTACTTC
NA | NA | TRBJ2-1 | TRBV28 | CATQRGSYNEQFF | TGTGCCACTCAGAGGGGGAGCTACAATGAGCAGTTCTTC
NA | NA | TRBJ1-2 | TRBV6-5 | CASTDSFYGYTF | TGTGCCAGCACCGACAGCTTCTATGGCTACACCTTC
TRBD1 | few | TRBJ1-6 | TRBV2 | CASSGTGGVISYNSPLHF | TGTGCCAGCAGTGGGACAGGGGGAGTGATCTCCTATAATTCACCCCTCCACTTT
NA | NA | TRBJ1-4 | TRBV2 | CASRPGENEKLFF | TGTGCCAGCAGACCGGGAGAGAATGAAAAACTGTTTTTT
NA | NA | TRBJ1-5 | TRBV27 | CASSSWGDLQPQHF | TGTGCCAGCAGTTCCTGGGGGGACCTCCAGCCCCAGCATTTT
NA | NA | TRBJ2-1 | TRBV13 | CASSLADLYNEQFF | TGTGCCAGCAGCCTCGCGGACCTGTACAATGAGCAGTTCTTC
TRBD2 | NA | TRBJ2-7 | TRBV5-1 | CASSLTGGPVYEQYF | TGCGCCAGCAGCTTGACGGGGGGACCCGTCTACGAGCAGTACTTC
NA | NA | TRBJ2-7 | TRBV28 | CASSLPRTWDEQYF | TGTGCCAGCAGTTTGCCCCGGACATGGGACGAGCAGTACTTC
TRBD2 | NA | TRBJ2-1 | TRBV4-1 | CASSQDGTSGGRGEQFF | TGCGCCAGCAGCCAAGATGGGACTAGCGGGGGGCGGGGTGAGCAGTTCTTC
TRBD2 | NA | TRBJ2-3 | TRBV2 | CASSPTSGGSDTQYF | TGTGCCAGCAGCCCGACTAGCGGGGGGTCAGATACGCAGTATTTT
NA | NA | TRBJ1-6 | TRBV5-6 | CASSFDGATYNSPLHF | TGTGCCAGCAGCTTCGATGGGGCGACCTATAATTCACCCCTCCACTTT
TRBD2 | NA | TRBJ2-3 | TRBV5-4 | CASSPPLAGRGGVADTQYF | TGTGCCAGCAGTCCACCTCTCGCTGGCCGGGGGGGAGTGGCAGATACGCAGTATTTT
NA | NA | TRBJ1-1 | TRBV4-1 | CASSFVQGRNTEAFF | TGCGCCAGCTCTTTCGTCCAGGGTAGGAACACTGAAGCTTTCTTT